One sample yielded the 22 T cell receptor beta chains listed below, sequenced in a study of shared clonotypes between healthy human individuals. Repertoires were generated with immunoSEQ multiplex PCR, while TCRdb's copy carries only in-frame clones and drops some. The table shows around 300,000 clones, with 87% occurring only once. Input material: memory CD8+ T cells sorted from blood. Documented subset: CD45RO+ cells pooled with CCR7-negative TemRA cells. These receptors were taken from a man aged 18-30 years in good health.

This clone was detected once. This chain connects TRBV4-1 to TRBJ1-6; weak D call: TRBD1 (6 bases). Germline V gene data show CDR1 as MGHRA and CDR2 as YSYEKL. This CDR3 contains 18 residues. V shed 4 bases and J shed 4 bases, with 20 bases lying between them. In DNA form, the CDR3 reads TGCGCCAGCAGCCCGCTTTTGGCCAGGGGAATGTATAATTCACCCCTCCACTTT. Amino acid sequence: CASSPLLARGMYNSPLHF.

This chain uses TRBV4-1 with TRBJ2-5; a possible D gene is TRBD2 (6 bases). The CDR3 contains 16 residues. Trimming cost V 0 bases and J 2 bases, with 13 bases left between them. CDR1 is MGHRA and CDR2 is YSYEKL in the germline V gene. The chain's CDR3 is CASSQDEWGEQETQYF. The CDR3 coding sequence is TGCGCCAGCAGCCAAGATGAGTGGGGGGAACAAGAGACCCAGTACTTC.

This chain connects TRBV6-1 to TRBJ2-1; D not certain. This CDR3 is built from 11 residues. V was trimmed by 5 bases and J by 6 bases, leaving 5 bases between them. CDR1 and CDR2 from the germline V gene are MNHNS and SASEGT. CDR3 protein: CASSSSNEQFF. CDR3 DNA: TGTGCCAGCAGTTCTAGCAATGAGCAGTTCTTC.

The chain employs TRBV6-1 and TRBJ1-1; D perhaps matches TRBD1 (5 bases). The germline gives CDR1 MNHNS, CDR2 SASEGT. This CDR3 is 12 amino acids long. With 4 bases removed from V and 6 bases from J, the gap between germline ends came to 9 bases. The CDR3, as DNA: TGTGCCAGCAGTGGAGGGACGGCTGAAGCTTTCTTT. This sequence encodes CASSGGTAEAFF.

The gene calls are TRBV7-9 and TRBJ2-7; D might be TRBD2 (6 bases). CDR3 length: 14 amino acids. The V end was cut by 5 bases, the J end by 3 bases, with 14 bases between. The germline CDR1 and CDR2 sequences are SEHNR and FQNEAQ (reference sequence). CDR3 loop: CASSRSEGLYEQYF. CDR3 sequence (DNA): TGTGCCAGCAGCCGATCGGAGGGCCTCTACGAGCAGTACTTC.

This chain uses TRBV4-1 with TRBJ1-5; D uncertain. V dropped 3 bases and J dropped 2 bases, with 14 bases sitting between them. Germline CDR1 MGHRA, CDR2 YSYEKL. This CDR3 comprises 16 residues. DNA for the CDR3: TGCGCCAGCAGCCACACGGCGGCGGGAGGCAATCAGCCCCAGCATTTT. Translated, it gives CASSHTAAGGNQPQHF.

The chain employs TRBV5-1 and TRBJ1-2, with D unclear. V lost 6 bases and J 8 bases, leaving 14 bases between the germline ends. This CDR3 spans 12 amino acids. The germline V gene has CDR1 SGHRS and CDR2 YFSETQ. The CDR3 here is CASTDTGGGYTF. As DNA, the CDR3 is TGCGCCAGCACCGATACCGGTGGAGGCTACACCTTC.

The DNA for the CDR3 is TGTGCCAGCAGCCCCCAAACGGGACTTAGCACAGATACGCAGTATTTT. It is translated as CASSPQTGLSTDTQYF. The chain recombines TRBV5-4 with TRBJ2-3, with TRBD2 as a possible D gene (6 bases). Germline lookup yields CDR1 SGHNT and CDR2 YYREEE (reference sequence). This CDR3 has 16 amino acids. V dropped 4 bases and J dropped 0 bases, with 15 bases sitting between them.

This chain connects TRBV7-3 to TRBJ2-2; possibly TRBD1 or TRBD2 for D (5 bases each). The CDR3 contains 14 residues. Trimming cost V 1 base and J 3 bases, with 6 bases left between them. Germline V lookup: CDR1 SGHTA, CDR2 FQGTGA. The CDR3 sequence is CASSLRGDTGELFF. The CDR3 region has the DNA TGTGCCAGCAGCTTAAGAGGGGACACCGGGGAGCTGTTTTTT.

The V and J genes are TRBV15 and TRBJ1-1; 9 bases map to TRBD1. Germline loops: CDR1 LNHNV, CDR2 YYDKDF (reference sequence). J was trimmed by 4 bases and V by 3 bases; bases with no gene match: 6. This CDR3 is 15 amino acids long. The CDR3 loop reads CATSREDRGGTEAFF. The CDR3 DNA sequence: TGTGCCACCAGCAGGGAGGACAGGGGAGGCACTGAAGCTTTCTTT.

The rearrangement uses TRBV4-1 and TRBJ1-2; D is unresolved. V was shortened by 3 bases and J by 2 bases, with 13 bases between the two germline ends. Per the germline V gene, CDR1 is MGHRA and CDR2 is YSYEKL. The CDR3 extends over 15 amino acids. CDR3 residues: CASSQEELSNYGYTF. The CDR3 DNA follows: TGCGCCAGCAGCCAGGAAGAACTTAGCAACTATGGCTACACCTTC.

The V call is TRBV10-3, the J call TRBJ2-1; the match to TRBD2 covers 13 bases. The CDR3 runs to 17 residues. Trimming removed 4 bases from V and 4 bases from J; junction bases left unmatched: 7. CDR1 ENHRY and CDR2 SYGVKD come from the germline V gene. The DNA of the CDR3 is TGTGCCATCAGTGGAGGGACTAGCGGGATAATTTACAATGAGCAGTTCTTC. This translates into CAISGGTSGIIYNEQFF.

In nucleotides, the CDR3 is TGTGCCAGCAGCCCCGTCTCAGGGGATAGACTTGATTCACCCCTCCACTTT. This gives the protein CASSPVSGDRLDSPLHF. The chain recombines TRBV28 with TRBJ1-6, with D perhaps TRBD1 (6 bases). Trimming removed 6 bases from V and 8 bases from J, with 23 bases in between. The CDR3 extends over 17 amino acids. In germline, CDR1 is MDHEN, CDR2 SYDVKM.

V usage is TRBV4-3 and J usage is TRBJ1-1; perhaps TRBD1 as D (5 bases). The germline V and J ends were trimmed by 0 bases and 0 bases, with 8 bases remaining between them. The CDR3 covers 15 residues. Germline loops: CDR1 LGHNA, CDR2 YSLEER. CDR3 DNA sequence: TGCGCCAGCAGCCAAGATGGGGCGATGAACACTGAAGCTTTCTTT. Its protein product is CASSQDGAMNTEAFF.

The rearrangement uses TRBV6-6 and TRBJ2-7; either TRBD1 or TRBD2 may fit D (6 bases each). V dropped 7 bases and J dropped 8 bases, with 12 bases sitting between them. In germline, CDR1 is MNHNY, CDR2 SVGAGI (reference sequence). The CDR3 runs 11 residues. The CDR3 bases are TGTGCCAGCACCCACGGGGGCCAGCAGTACTTC. Translated, it gives CASTHGGQQYF.

The rearrangement joins TRBV29-1 to TRBJ2-2, with TRBD1 matching 10 bases. Per the germline V gene, CDR1 is SQVTM and CDR2 is ANQGSEA. This CDR3 is 14 amino acids long. CDR3 protein: CRRDRGTYTGELFF. The CDR3 nucleotides read TGCAGAAGGGACAGGGGAACCTACACCGGGGAGCTGTTTTTT.

V gene TRBV7-3 combines with J gene TRBJ2-7, with 9 bases matching TRBD1. Germline V gene lookup returns CDR1 SGHTA and CDR2 FQGTGA. The length of the CDR3 is 15 residues. The junction had 8 bases not matched to a gene; V was cut back by 6 bases and J by 2 bases. CDR3 DNA sequence: TGTGCCAGCAGTCCCGGGCGGGACAGGGCCTACGAGCAGTACTTC. The encoded protein is CASSPGRDRAYEQYF.

This chain uses TRBV19 with TRBJ2-7; 10 bases are shared with TRBD1. The CDR3 extends over 15 amino acids. Germline CDR1 reads LNHDA; CDR2 reads SQIVND (reference sequence). Unmatched junction bases numbered 7, after V lost 4 bases and J lost 4 bases. The CDR3 DNA reads as TGTGCCAGTAGTACCGGGACAGGGGTAGGTTACGAGCAGTACTTC. It yields the protein CASSTGTGVGYEQYF.

J is TRBJ2-7 and V is TRBV9; D is uncertain. This CDR3 region has 14 residues. Trimming took off 0 bases at V and 0 bases at J, with 7 bases between the two ends. The germline V gene encodes CDR1 SGDLS and CDR2 YYNGEE. The CDR3 loop reads CASSVAATSYEQYF. The CDR3, as DNA: TGTGCCAGCAGCGTAGCAGCTACCTCCTACGAGCAGTACTTC. Using reference TRBV9 and TRBJ2-7 for the parts outside the CDR3, the full variable domain is DSGVTQTPKHLITATGQRVTLRCSPRSGDLSVYWYQQSLDQGLQFLIQYYNGEERAKGNILERFSAQQFPDLHSELNLSSLELGDSALYFCASSVAATSYEQYFGPGTRLTVT.

The J gene is TRBJ2-1, the V gene TRBV5-6; 9 positions match TRBD2. V trimming: 5 bases; J trimming: 3 bases; junction bases outside the gene matches: 6. The germline V gene has CDR1 SGHDT and CDR2 YYEEEE. This CDR3 has 15 residues. CDR3 sequence: CASRVAGVSYNEQFF. The CDR3 DNA sequence: TGTGCCAGCAGAGTAGCGGGAGTCAGCTACAATGAGCAGTTCTTC.

This chain joins TRBV4-1 and TRBJ1-5, with a tentative D call TRBD1 (5 bases). Trimming took 1 base from V and 3 from J, leaving 7 bases between them. The germline CDR1 and CDR2 sequences are MGHRA and YSYEKL. CDR3 length: 14 amino acids. The chain's CDR3 is CASSQAQVNQPQHF. In DNA, the CDR3 is TGCGCCAGCAGCCAAGCACAGGTCAATCAGCCCCAGCATTTT.

The V gene is TRBV10-2, the J gene TRBJ1-4; D is unresolved. In germline, CDR1 is WSHSY, CDR2 SAAADI. V was cut by 3 bases and J by 5 bases, with 19 bases left in between. CDR3 length equals 17 residues. CDR3 nucleotides: TGCGCCAGCAGTGACGCGACGGATAACCCGGTGAATGAAAAACTGTTTTTT. Its translation is CASSDATDNPVNEKLFF.